The next 31 T cell receptor beta chains were all read from a single sample in a study of T cells in Graves' hyperthyroidism and ophthalmopathy. The TCR beta CDR3 regions underwent amplification using RNA transcripts as the source. The TCR CDR3 was amplified in a first-round RT-PCR using the HTBI primer set. MiXCR, run by TCRdb on the multiplex PCR reads, gives a single entry per CDR3 protein. The data show roughly 580,000 distinct CDR3 sequences, around 45% seen once. Sequenced sample: peripheral blood or thyroid tissue (not recorded which). Every receptor here comes from a woman younger than 35 with Graves' hyperthyroidism.

The genes are TRBV15 and TRBJ2-2; 7 bases are shared with TRBD1. V shed 5 bases and J 6 bases; nucleotides not matched to a gene: 6. This CDR3 has 14 amino acids. CDR1 and CDR2 from the germline V gene are LNHNV and YYDKDF (reference sequence). CDR3: CATSGRQGSGELFF. The CDR3 coding sequence is TGTGCCACCAGCGGGAGACAGGGCTCCGGGGAGCTGTTTTTT.

This sequence joins TRBV14 and TRBJ1-2; no firm D call. CDR1 SGHDN and CDR2 FVKESK come from the germline V gene. Trimming shortened V by 0 bases and J by 4 bases, and 18 bases separated the two germline ends. This CDR3 has 17 amino acids. CDR3 sequence (DNA): TGTGCCAGCAGCCAAGATGCGGCATTGGCAAGGATCTATGGCTACACCTTC. This sequence encodes CASSQDAALARIYGYTF.

As concerns this clonotype: One end of the junction does not line up with germline, which may come from a read error. The chain couples TRBV11-2 to TRBJ1-2; D gene uncertain. The CDR3 extends over 13 amino acids. Germline CDR1 and CDR2: SGHAT and FQNNGV. The DNA of the CDR3 is TGCGCCAGCAGCCCCGTATCCGAATATGGCTACACCTTC. Translating gives CASSPVSEYGYTF.

V is TRBV29-1 and J is TRBJ2-1, with TRBD2 identical over 8 bases. CDR1 is SQVTM, CDR2 ANQGSEA, per germline. The ends lost 1 base at V and 5 bases at J; junction bases unmatched: 10. This CDR3 comprises 16 residues. CDR3 residues: CSVEVWSGRANNEQFF. CDR3 DNA sequence: TGCAGCGTTGAAGTGTGGTCCGGGAGGGCCAACAATGAGCAGTTCTTC.

This clonotype was picked up many times. This chain links TRBV7-2 with TRBJ1-5; TRBD1 matches 8 bases. The V and J ends lost 0 bases and 1 base, in that order; junction bases with no gene match: 2. This CDR3 comprises 16 residues. The germline V gene encodes CDR1 SGHTA and CDR2 FQGNSA. This CDR3 is CASSLAGQGSNQPQHF. CDR3 bases: TGTGCCAGCAGCTTAGCTGGACAGGGCAGCAATCAGCCCCAGCATTTT. The full variable domain, rest sourced from reference TRBV7-2 and TRBJ1-5, is GAGVSQSPSNKVTEKGKDVELRCDPISGHTALYWYRQSLGQGLEFLIYFQGNSAPDKSGLPSDRFSAERTGGSVSTLTIQRTQQEDSAVYLCASSLAGQGSNQPQHFGDGTRLSIL.

Comments on this clonotype: The CDR3 end shows no conserved phenylalanine or tryptophan, and so a read error is likely. V and J are TRBV10-3 and TRBJ1-1; D gene unclear. Per germline, CDR1 ENHRY and CDR2 SYGVKD. The CDR3 has 19 residues. CDR3 nucleotide sequence: TGTGCCAGCAGTGACTGGGCCCCCCCAGGCTGGGCCATGAACACTGAGGCTTTCTCT. This gives the protein CASSDWAPPGWAMNTEAFS.

This clonotype was detected many times. V gene TRBV2 combines with J gene TRBJ1-1, with unresolved D. This CDR3 is 11 amino acids long. Trimming shortened V by 8 bases and J by 7 bases, and 11 bases separated the two germline ends. Germline V gives CDR1 SNHLY, CDR2 FYNNEI. CDR3 nucleotide sequence: TGTGCCAGCGGCTGGGAAAATGAAGCTTTCTTT. Translating it yields CASGWENEAFF.

In its sample, this clonotype was seen a few times. The rearrangement joins TRBV25-1 to TRBJ1-2; 7 nucleotides match TRBD1. With V trimmed by 5 bases and J by 6 bases, 12 bases remained unmatched. CDR1 and CDR2 from the germline V gene are MGHDK and SYGVNS. The CDR3 totals 15 residues. The CDR3 is CASSPQGRGLHGYTF. CDR3 sequence (DNA): TGTGCCAGCAGTCCCCAAGGGAGGGGGCTCCATGGCTACACCTTC.

The V gene is TRBV7-3, the J gene TRBJ1-1; TRBD1 might be the D (5 bases). Germline lookup yields CDR1 SGHTA and CDR2 FQGTGA. The germline V and J ends were trimmed by 1 base and 10 bases, with 7 bases remaining between them. The CDR3 length is 11 residues. CDR3 sequence reads: CASSLNGGAFF. CDR3 bases: TGTGCCAGCAGCTTAAATGGGGGAGCTTTCTTT.

The rearrangement uses TRBV2 and TRBJ2-7, with 10 bases identical to TRBD1. CDR1 SNHLY and CDR2 FYNNEI come from the germline V gene. The CDR3 has 13 amino acids. Trimming took 6 bases from V and 5 from J; bases not matched to a gene: 4. Here the CDR3 reads CASRDGTGDEQYF. The CDR3, as DNA: TGTGCCAGCAGGGACGGGACAGGGGACGAGCAGTACTTC.

As regards this clonotype: With a much larger clone just one base away, this may be a read error. The rearrangement joins TRBV29-1 to TRBJ2-7; 12 nucleotides agree with TRBD2. The CDR3 is 13 amino acids. CDR1 and CDR2 from the germline V gene are SQVTM and ANQGSEA. The junction had 5 bases not matched to a gene; V was cut back by 7 bases and J by 4 bases. The CDR3: CSGTSGAAYEQYF. In DNA, the CDR3 is TGCAGCGGGACTAGCGGGGCAGCTTACGAGCAGTACTTC.

V usage is TRBV10-3 and J usage is TRBJ1-3; 7 bases align to TRBD1. After removal of 8 bases from V and 1 base from J, the junction contained 8 bases not matched to a gene. Germline CDR1 ENHRY, CDR2 SYGVKD. The CDR3 covers 15 residues. This CDR3 reads CAIPTQGYSGNTIYF. The CDR3 DNA sequence: TGTGCCATCCCGACACAGGGGTATTCTGGAAACACCATATATTTT.

J is TRBJ2-5 and V is TRBV7-8, with TRBD1 matching 12 bases. CDR1 is SGHVS, CDR2 FQNEAQ, per germline. This CDR3 spans 16 amino acids. With 0 bases clipped from V and 6 bases from J, the junction kept 5 bases outside the gene matches. The CDR3 DNA reads TGTGCCAGCAGCTTAGCTACCGGGACAGGGGGCAAGACCCAGTACTTC. Its translation is CASSLATGTGGKTQYF.

This clonotype was counted only a few times. The rearrangement joins TRBV2 to TRBJ2-7; 10 bases map to TRBD2. The CDR3 loop spans 12 amino acids. Germline V CDR1 and CDR2: SNHLY, FYNNEI. After removal of 11 bases from V and 3 bases from J, the junction contained 4 bases not matched to a gene. This CDR3 reads CASRTSGYEQYF. The CDR3 DNA sequence: TGTGCCTCCCGGACTAGCGGCTACGAGCAGTACTTC.

J is TRBJ1-2 and V is TRBV19, with D uncertain. Germline V gene sequence: CDR1 LNHDA, CDR2 SQIVND (reference sequence). Trimming left V 5 bases short and J 4 bases short, with 11 bases between. This CDR3 has 13 amino acids. CDR3: CASSPPRSYGYTF. The DNA of the CDR3 is TGTGCCAGTAGTCCGCCTCGGAGCTATGGCTACACCTTC.

V is TRBV7-2 and J is TRBJ1-1; D may be TRBD1 (6 bases). The CDR3 runs 14 residues. V dropped 5 bases and J dropped 6 bases, with 16 bases sitting between them. Germline V gene sequence: CDR1 SGHTA, CDR2 FQGNSA. The DNA for the CDR3 is TGTGCCAGCAGCACTTACAGGGTGAGCCCTGAAGCTTTCTTT. This encodes CASSTYRVSPEAFF.

Comments on this clonotype: The junction does not match germline at one end; this may be a read error. The rearrangement links TRBV15 to TRBJ2-7; 7 positions match TRBD2. Germline CDR1 LNHNV, CDR2 YYDKDF (reference sequence). The CDR3 contains 15 residues. CDR3 region: CAASTSGGRSYEQYF. The CDR3 DNA sequence: TGTGCCGCCAGCACCTCGGGAGGTCGGTCCTACGAGCAGTACTTC.

This clonotype was counted at least ten times. The rearrangement links TRBV5-1 to TRBJ1-4, with TRBD1 matching over 7 bases. CDR1 and CDR2 from the germline V gene are SGHRS and YFSETQ. The CDR3 contains 15 residues. V lost 3 bases, J lost 7 bases, and 9 bases stayed unmatched. The CDR3 loop reads CASSWTGADGEKLFF. The DNA of the CDR3 is TGCGCCAGCAGCTGGACAGGCGCAGATGGTGAAAAACTGTTTTTT.

Only a few counts were recorded for this clonotype. J is TRBJ1-1 and V is TRBV25-1; perhaps TRBD1 as D (6 bases). Germline loops: CDR1 MGHDK, CDR2 SYGVNS. The CDR3 extends over 13 amino acids. V was pared by 7 bases and J by 3 bases, with 12 bases between. CDR3 sequence reads: CASTSDSDTEAFF. CDR3 nucleotides: TGTGCCAGCACTTCGGACAGCGACACTGAAGCTTTCTTT.

This clonotype has ten or more counts. The J gene is TRBJ2-5, the V gene TRBV7-3; D gene ambiguous. CDR1 and CDR2 from the germline V gene are SGHTA and FQGTGA. V was clipped by 6 bases and J by 2 bases, with 10 bases between them. The length of the CDR3 is 13 residues. CDR3 amino acids: CASSSSGQETQYF. Here the CDR3 DNA reads TGTGCCAGCAGTTCCTCAGGTCAAGAGACCCAGTACTTC.

Details on this clonotype: Germline is not matched at one junction end, which may reflect a read error. The J gene is TRBJ1-1, the V gene TRBV10-3; D uncertain. The CDR3 has 8 residues. Germline loops: CDR1 ENHRY, CDR2 SYGVKD. The CDR3 nucleotides are TGTGCCATCAGGGCCGGGTACTTT. It specifies CAIRAGYF.

The chain uses TRBV2 and TRBJ2-5; 7 nucleotides line up with TRBD2. Germline V gene lookup returns CDR1 SNHLY and CDR2 FYNNEI. The CDR3 has 18 amino acids. J was trimmed by 5 bases and V by 7 bases; bases with no gene match: 22. The CDR3 DNA sequence: TGTGCCAGCACCCCTCCGGTAGGAAACATGGGAGGGGCCGAGACCCAGTACTTC. Amino acid sequence: CASTPPVGNMGGAETQYF.

The rearrangement joins TRBV7-6 to TRBJ2-7; D is possibly TRBD2 (6 bases). This CDR3 has 16 amino acids. Trimming shortened V by 3 bases and J by 1 base, and 16 bases separated the two germline ends. In germline, CDR1 is SGHVS, CDR2 FNYEAQ. CDR3 bases: TGTGCCAGCAGCTTGTTATTTCTAGCGCTTTCCTACGAGCAGTACTTC. Protein: CASSLLFLALSYEQYF.

This clonotype showed up just a few times. The rearrangement joins TRBV11-2 to TRBJ1-2; the D gene is possibly TRBD1 (5 bases). Germline assignment: CDR1 SGHAT and CDR2 FQNNGV. CDR3 size: 17 residues. Trimming removed 0 bases at V and 7 bases at J, with 21 bases between. The CDR3 DNA reads as TGTGCCAGCAGCTTAGAAGGGGATGGGGTTGTTAGCAGTGGCTACACCTTC. Translation: CASSLEGDGVVSSGYTF.

This rearrangement joins TRBV7-9 to TRBJ2-5; 9 bases align to TRBD1. This CDR3 spans 15 amino acids. J gave up 1 base and V 5 bases, and 5 bases lay outside the gene matches. Germline V gene data show CDR1 as SEHNR and CDR2 as FQNEAQ (reference sequence). CDR3 bases: TGTGCCAGCAGCCTCAAGACAGGGGGCCAAGAGACCCAGTACTTC. This sequence encodes CASSLKTGGQETQYF.

With respect to this clonotype: Being one base from a much bigger clone, this may be a read error. No conserved phenylalanine or tryptophan is present at the end of the CDR3, so a read error is the likely explanation. V gene TRBV10-3 combines with J gene TRBJ1-2; D perhaps matches TRBD1 (5 bases). The length of the CDR3 is 14 residues. Germline assignment: CDR1 ENHRY and CDR2 SYGVKD. V lost 8 bases and J lost 3, with 16 bases in between. The CDR3, as DNA: TGTGCCATCTCCACCCCAGGGCAGGACTATGGCTACACCCTC. Its protein is CAISTPGQDYGYTL.

In the case of this clonotype: A single base separates this from a much larger clone, so it may be a read error. This sequence joins TRBV6-5 and TRBJ1-5; D unresolved. This CDR3 has 13 amino acids. Germline V gene sequence: CDR1 MNHEY, CDR2 SVGAGI. CDR3 sequence (DNA): TGTGCCATCAGTTACGATGGCAATCAGCCCCAGCATTTT. The encoded protein is CAISYDGNQPQHF.

The DNA for the CDR3 is TGTGCCAGCAGCCTTGCCCGGACTAGCGGAGATCAAGAGACCCAGTACTTC. Translation gives CASSLARTSGDQETQYF. The V call is TRBV2, the J call TRBJ2-5; 10 bases agree with TRBD2. V gave up 6 bases and J gave up 2 bases; unmatched junction bases: 12. The CDR3 is 17 residues long. CDR1 is SNHLY and CDR2 is FYNNEI in the germline V gene. The entire variable domain, with the rest obtained from reference TRBV2 and TRBJ2-5, is as follows: EPEVTQTPSHQVTQMGQEVILRCVPISNHLYFYWYRQILGQKVEFLVSFYNNEISEKSEIFDDQFSVERPDGSNFTLKIRSTKLEDSAMYFCASSLARTSGDQETQYFGPGTRLLVL.

On this clonotype itself: Being one base from a much bigger clone, this may be a read error. This chain connects TRBV24-1 to TRBJ2-5, with D tentatively TRBD2 (5 bases). The CDR3 length is 12 residues. Germline CDR1 reads KGHDR; CDR2 reads SFDVKD. V shed 6 bases and J shed 7 bases, with 11 bases lying between them. CDR3 DNA: TGTGCCACCAGTTACCCTCGGGGGACCCAGTACTTC. This translates into CATSYPRGTQYF.

This sequence joins TRBV7-9 and TRBJ1-1, with 7 bases matching TRBD1. The CDR3 spans 13 residues. Germline CDR1 is SEHNR and CDR2 is FQNEAQ (reference sequence). With V trimmed by 6 bases and J by 5 bases, 6 bases remained unmatched. The DNA for the CDR3 is TGTGCCAGCAGAGACCAGGGACAGACTGAAGCTTTCTTT. It translates to CASRDQGQTEAFF. Drawing the rest from reference TRBV7-9 and TRBJ1-1, the complete variable domain is DTGVSQNPRHKITKRGQNVTFRCDPISEHNRLYWYRQTLGQGPEFLTYFQNEAQLEKSRLLSDRFSAERPKGSFSTLEIQRTEQGDSAMYLCASRDQGQTEAFFGQGTRLTVV.

The chain recombines TRBV7-8 with TRBJ2-7; D may be TRBD1 (5 bases). The CDR3 spans 11 residues. Trimming took off 11 bases at V and 6 bases at J, with 14 bases between the two ends. Germline CDR1 SGHVS, CDR2 FQNEAQ. This chain's CDR3 is CAWSDRSEQYF. The CDR3 DNA reads as TGTGCCTGGAGTGACAGAAGCGAGCAGTACTTC.